The 17 T cell receptor beta chains given below trace back to one sample, sequenced in a study of T cells in women clearing cervical HPV infection. Data came from immunoSEQ multiplex PCR; TCRdb stores just in-frame clones and leaves some out. In all, the sample yields about 44,000 clones. Material: blood buffy coat. The receptor source for this set is a woman aged 18 to 75 with a cervical HPV16 infection that either progressed to CIN3+ or cleared (not recorded which).

A word on this clone: The CDR3 end is not reached by the read, which stops 3 residues before it; the germline J gene fills it in. The V call is TRBV12-5, the J call TRBJ2-2, with D hard to call. V was pared by 1 base and J by 0 bases, with 9 bases between. Looked up from germline, CDR1 is LGHNT and CDR2 is FRNRAP. The CDR3 extends over 16 amino acids. The CDR3 is CASGLERAANTGELFF. The DNA read from the CDR3 is TGTGCTAGTGGTTTGGAGAGAGCCGCGAACACCGGGGAG.

A word on this clone: The read falls 3 residues short of the CDR3 end, and the missing part is taken from the germline J gene. The rearrangement links TRBV7-3 to TRBJ2-5; TRBD1 aligns across 8 bases. In germline, CDR1 is SGHTA, CDR2 FQGTGA. CDR3 length equals 15 residues. Losses at the gene ends were 5 bases for V and 1 base for J; bases not matched to a gene: 6. The DNA read from the CDR3 is TGTGCCAGCAGCAGCGCCGGGACAGGCCAAGAGACC. Translating gives CASSSAGTGQET. The whole CDR3 sequence reads CASSSAGTGQETQYF.

Regarding this clone: The CDR3 extends 3 residues past the end of the read, so its final part is completed from the germline J gene. This chain connects TRBV19 to TRBJ1-6; the match to TRBD1 covers 7 bases. V was pared by 5 bases and J by 9 bases, with 13 bases of the junction left unmatched. The CDR3 is 16 amino acids. Germline CDR1 reads LNHDA; CDR2 reads SQIVND (reference sequence). CDR3 DNA (partial): TGTGCCAGTAGTTTGGCGGTACAGGGGAATAGTTCACCC. It yields the protein CASSLAVQGNSSP. The full CDR3 sequence reads CASSLAVQGNSSPLHF.

On this clone: The DNA ends 3 residues before the CDR3 does, and the rest of the CDR3 is filled in from the germline J gene. This chain connects TRBV5-8 to TRBJ1-4, with TRBD1 as a possible D gene (5 bases). Trimming pared 6 bases from V and 0 bases from J, leaving 12 bases between. CDR1 SGHTS and CDR2 YDEGEE come from the germline V gene. CDR3 length: 15 residues. CDR3 amino acids: CASTLGQATNEKLFF. Incomplete CDR3 DNA: TGTGCCAGCACCCTGGGGCAGGCAACTAATGAAAAA.

Note on this clone: Coverage ceases 3 residues before the CDR3 finishes, and the germline J gene fills in the end. The chain has TRBV7-9 and TRBJ1-2; 7 nucleotides align to TRBD1. Trimming removed 2 bases from V and 6 bases from J; junction bases left unmatched: 6. The CDR3 is 14 residues long. The V gene's germline CDR1 is SEHNR and CDR2 FQNEAQ (reference sequence). CDR3 sequence: CASSLSQGEDGYTF. The covered CDR3 bases are TGTGCCAGCAGCTTATCCCAGGGGGAAGATGGC.

A remark on this clone: The CDR3 is cut off 3 residues early in the read; its end comes from the germline J gene. The gene calls are TRBV7-3 and TRBJ2-5, with TRBD2 matching 8 bases. Germline loops: CDR1 SGHTA, CDR2 FQGTGA. Germline trimming cut 2 bases from V and 6 bases from J; bases unmatched to any gene: 5. This CDR3 has 14 residues. The chain's CDR3 is CASSLAGGGQTQYF. CDR3 DNA, as far as it was read: TGTGCCAGCAGCTTAGCGGGAGGAGGACAGACC.

As for this clone: The missing CDR3 end, 3 residues past where the read stops, is filled in from the germline J gene. This sequence joins TRBV10-1 and TRBJ2-4; D call uncertain. V lost 6 bases and J 1 base, leaving 10 bases between the germline ends. The CDR3 is 14 residues long. Per the germline V gene, CDR1 is WNHNN and CDR2 is SYGVQD (reference sequence). CDR3 DNA (partial): TGCGCCAGCAGACACACACCTGCCAAAAACATT. Residues: CASRHTPAKNI. Given in full, the CDR3 is CASRHTPAKNIQYF.

In the case of this clone: The DNA ends 3 residues before the CDR3 does, and the rest of the CDR3 is filled in from the germline J gene. This chain connects TRBV19 to TRBJ2-3; perhaps D is TRBD1 or TRBD2 (5 bases each). Germline assignment: CDR1 LNHDA and CDR2 SQIVND (reference sequence). CDR3 length: 14 residues. The V gene lost 1 base and the J gene lost 5 bases, with 10 bases spanning the gap. The sequenced CDR3 bases are TGTGCCAGTAGTATAGGCGAGAGGGGAGATACG. Translated, it gives CASSIGERGDT. The full-length CDR3 reads as CASSIGERGDTQYF.

For this clone: The CDR3 goes on 3 residues after the read ends, and that part is filled in from the germline J gene. This chain connects TRBV29-1 to TRBJ1-2; D might be TRBD1 (6 bases). Germline V CDR1 and CDR2: SQVTM, ANQGSEA. CDR3 length: 11 residues. Trimming removed 7 bases at V and 6 bases at J, with 12 bases between. The sequenced part of the CDR3 DNA is TGCAGCGCTGAGGGGGGGGATGGC. It codes for CSAEGGDG. The complete CDR3 reads CSAEGGDGYTF.

Note on this clone: The read falls 3 residues short of the CDR3 end, and the missing part is taken from the germline J gene. The chain recombines TRBV5-6 with TRBJ2-7; TRBD1 aligns across 10 bases. CDR3 size: 14 residues. Germline V gives CDR1 SGHDT, CDR2 YYEEEE. Unmatched junction bases numbered 2, after V lost 1 base and J lost 4 bases. CDR3 protein: CASSLWTGGYEQYF. The CDR3 bases that were read are TGTGCCAGCAGCTTGTGGACAGGGGGATACGAG.

Remarks on this clone: The read ends 3 residues early relative to the CDR3; the germline J gene fills the gap. V and J are TRBV14 and TRBJ2-7; possible D gene TRBD1, 5 bases. The CDR3 loop spans 12 amino acids. The germline gives CDR1 SGHDN, CDR2 FVKESK. The ends were cut back, 4 bases at V and 4 bases at J, with 8 bases in the middle. CDR3 region: CASSLQGYEQYF. The CDR3 DNA, read in part, is TGTGCCAGCAGCCTTCAGGGTTACGAG.

A remark on this clone: The CDR3 end lies 3 residues beyond the end of the read and is filled in from the germline J gene. The rearrangement links TRBV7-3 to TRBJ1-1; D may be TRBD1 (5 bases). This CDR3 has 16 residues. Germline loops: CDR1 SGHTA, CDR2 FQGTGA. V was shortened by 2 bases and J by 0 bases, with 13 bases between the two germline ends. CDR3 sequence: CASSLSREKMNTEAFF. The DNA read from the CDR3 is TGTGCCAGCAGCTTATCCAGGGAAAAAATGAACACTGAA.

Turning to this clone: The read halts 3 residues ahead of the CDR3 end, with the missing end drawn from the germline J gene. Other nucleotide sequences in the sample specify the same CDR3. The chain links TRBV7-7 to TRBJ1-3; D unresolved. The CDR3 extends over 14 amino acids. Per germline, CDR1 SSHAT and CDR2 FNYEAQ (reference sequence). Partial CDR3 DNA: TGTGCCAGCAGCTTGATAGCTAGCGGGAAATCC. Translating it yields CASSLIASGKS. The complete CDR3 sequence is CASSLIASGKSIYF.

Regarding this clone: Coverage ceases 3 residues before the CDR3 finishes, and the germline J gene fills in the end. The chain carries TRBV14 and TRBJ1-3; 9 bases match TRBD1. Germline assignment: CDR1 SGHDN and CDR2 FVKESK. CDR3 length: 16 residues. Germline trimming cut 3 bases from V and 0 bases from J; bases unmatched to any gene: 3. CDR3 sequence reads: CASSQMTGGSGNTIYF. The CDR3 bases that were read are TGTGCCAGCAGCCAGATGACAGGGGGCTCTGGAAACACC.

Comment on this clone: The read terminates 3 residues before the CDR3 end, so the remaining end is supplied by the germline J gene. V is TRBV19 and J is TRBJ2-2, with 11 bases identical to TRBD2. V lost 11 bases, J lost 1 base, and 15 bases stayed unmatched. Germline V CDR1 and CDR2: LNHDA, SQIVND (reference sequence). The CDR3 length is 18 residues. CDR3 bases read: TGTGCCTGCCAACGGAAACTAGCGGGAGTACTGAACACCGGGGAG. Its translation is CACQRKLAGVLNTGE. The whole CDR3 reads CACQRKLAGVLNTGELFF.

About this clone: The sequence runs out 3 residues before the end of the CDR3; the remainder is reconstructed from the germline J gene. The V gene is TRBV20-1, the J gene TRBJ1-5, with D tentatively TRBD1 (5 bases). Germline V gene sequence: CDR1 DFQATT, CDR2 SNEGSKA (reference sequence). The CDR3 runs 13 residues. Trimming cost V 2 bases and J 4 bases, with 9 bases left between them. Partial CDR3 DNA: TGCAGTGCTAGACAGGGAACTAATCAGCCC. This encodes CSARQGTNQP. The whole CDR3 sequence reads CSARQGTNQPQHF.

Concerning this clone: The missing CDR3 end, 3 residues past where the read stops, is filled in from the germline J gene. V and J are TRBV6-4 and TRBJ2-3; tentative D call: TRBD1 (6 bases). Germline assignment: CDR1 MRHNA and CDR2 SNTAGT. The CDR3 is made up of 14 amino acids. With 6 bases removed from V and 5 bases from J, the gap between germline ends came to 15 bases. The CDR3 DNA, read in part, is TGTGCCAGCAGATTGACGATAGGGGGAGATACG. Amino acid sequence: CASRLTIGGDT. The entire CDR3 reads CASRLTIGGDTQYF.